This T cell receptor beta chain was obtained from a study of regulatory T cells in long-lasting Graves disease (dated by TCRdb to 2020 to 2022). Some background on the complete study: Persistent Graves' disease meant more than 5 years of antithyroid drug treatment with TSH receptor autoantibodies that stayed positive. Persistent Graves' disease patients were compared with newly diagnosed Graves' disease patients by peripheral blood TCR sequencing and RNA sequencing. The study took place in China and was registered as a clinical trial. A total of about 33 samples underwent TCR sequencing, from around 13 patients with persistent Graves' disease and some 20 patients with newly diagnosed Graves' disease. On average, persistent Graves' disease patients in the clinical cohort had been on antithyroid drugs for about 10.3 years. The investigation overall reported the following: Persistent disease showed preferential use of TRBV28, TRBJ1-2 and TRBJ2-5, whereas newly diagnosed disease favored TRBV20-1 and TRBJ2-1. Sequencing and analysis were restricted to the TCR beta chain. The authors acknowledged the small sample size as a limitation that may reduce accuracy. The study examined only peripheral blood because the primary lesion, thyroid tissue, could not be accessed. Persistent Graves' disease patients showed lower TCR Shannon entropy and fewer highly expanded clones than newly diagnosed patients, suggesting clonal expansion. More public clonotypes were shared among persistent patients (2,741) than among newly diagnosed patients (under 1,000).

About this clonotype itself: The target of this receptor is not known. Per-base quality was not reported, and no clone a single base away is much larger than it.

The time point label for this specimen denotes: persistent/refractory GD, antithyroid drugs over 5 years with positive TRAb. For both TCR sequencing and RNA sequencing, RNA was extracted from PBMCs in TRIzol. Graves' disease was diagnosed according to American Thyroid Association guidelines. Patients were recruited from an endocrinology department in Xi'an, China. From each patient, approximately 10 milliliters of peripheral blood was collected into an EDTA anticoagulant tube. Ficoll Paque Plus density gradient separation was used to isolate PBMCs, and no further T cell sorting was done. An Agilent 2100 Bioanalyzer and agarose gel were used to check RNA quality, while a NanoDrop 2000 measured RNA concentration. V is clipped by 3 bases and J by 7 bases, and the sequence between their germline boundaries is 17 bases long. As encoded in the germline V gene (reference sequence), CDR1 is LNHDA while CDR2 is SQIVND. Reading from cysteine to phenylalanine, the CDR3 counts 15 amino acids. Just the 45-base CDR3 DNA is kept, in frame starting at base 1.

Preparation of the library involved multiplex PCR. Sequencing relied on an Illumina HiSeq 4000. CDR3 regions were amplified by Arm-PCR with iRepertoire HTBI primers to construct TCR beta libraries. Before sequencing, the PCR products underwent gel purification. As for the authors' bioinformatics: Across samples, approximately 68 TRBV and 13 to 15 TRBJ segments were identified and used for gene usage analysis of CDR3 amino acid clonotypes. COPE and FqMerger were used to merge filtered high-quality paired reads into contigs. BLAST was used to align contigs to IMGT TRBV, TRBD and TRBJ reference genes, and CDR3 was defined according to IMGT. Highly expanded clones were defined as clonotypes with a frequency above 0.1%. Shannon entropy was used to measure repertoire diversity, and the Gini coefficient was used to measure V-J evenness. Public clonotypes were defined as clonotypes shared by more than one individual. TCRdb redid the processing of the public reads, applying fastp at Q25 and MiXCR, and retained in-frame beta chains. Merged by CDR3 protein, the rows form single entries marked with the most common genes and DNA. Clone size and V and J calls follow TCRdb, not the original study. Recorded for this sample are roughly 500,000 distinct CDR3 sequences; about 22% of them occurred a single time. The ten largest clones capture more than 6% of the sample.

The chain was built from TRBV19 and TRBJ2-3, with the D gene too uncertain to name. The material sequenced was peripheral blood mononuclear cells (PBMCs), taken when the disease was refractory, from a patient treated with antithyroid drugs. This TCR was sampled from a female donor with Graves disease. The DNA is as follows: TGTGCCAGTAGTATTTGGACGCTGCGGCAGTATACGCAGTATTTT. The encoded protein is CASSIWTLRQYTQYF. Beyond the CDR3, the reference TRBV19 and TRBJ2-3 genes provide the residues; the full variable domain reads: DGGITQSPKYLFRKEGQNVTLSCEQNLNHDAMYWYRQDPGQGLRLIYYSQIVNDFQKGDIAEGYSVSREKKESFPLTVTSAQKNPTAFYLCASSIWTLRQYTQYFGPGTRLTVL.